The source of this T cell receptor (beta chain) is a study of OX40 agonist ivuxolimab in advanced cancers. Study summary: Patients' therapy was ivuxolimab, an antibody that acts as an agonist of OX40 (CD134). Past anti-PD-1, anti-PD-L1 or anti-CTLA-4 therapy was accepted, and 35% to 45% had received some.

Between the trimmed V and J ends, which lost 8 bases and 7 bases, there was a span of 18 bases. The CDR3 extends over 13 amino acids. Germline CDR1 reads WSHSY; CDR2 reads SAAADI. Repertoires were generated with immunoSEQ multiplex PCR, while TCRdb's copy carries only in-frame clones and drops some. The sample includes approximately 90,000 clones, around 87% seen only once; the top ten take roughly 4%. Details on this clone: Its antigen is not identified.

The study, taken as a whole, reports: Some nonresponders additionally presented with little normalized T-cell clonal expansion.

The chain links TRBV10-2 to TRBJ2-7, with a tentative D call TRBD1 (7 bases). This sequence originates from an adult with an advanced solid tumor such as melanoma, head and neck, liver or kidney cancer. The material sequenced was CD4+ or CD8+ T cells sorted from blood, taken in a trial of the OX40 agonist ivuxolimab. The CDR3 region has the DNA TGCGCCAGCCGGAAAACCGGGGGACAGGAGCAGTACGTC. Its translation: CASRKTGGQEQYV.